This record concerns one T cell receptor beta chain sequence. Its antigen is not known. Every immunoSEQ plate was one replicate of a subset's evenly spread DNA. Clones were read by immunoSEQ multiplex PCR, and TCRdb kept only the in-frame ones, dropping some. The sample yields about 2 million clones, approximately 94% seen once. The data originate from a study of shared clonotypes between healthy human individuals. Study-wide results and limits: With a few donors compared, 4.5% to 6.5% of naive CD4 clonotypes were shared.

The germline V and J ends were trimmed by 6 bases and 0 bases, with 16 bases remaining between them. CDR1 is WNHNN, CDR2 SYGVQD, per germline (reference sequence). The CDR3 consists of 16 residues. Positive CCR7 selection of CD45RO-negative cells yielded the naive CD8 cells, and terminally differentiated effector memory CD45RA+ cells were excluded. The study drew its donors from healthy HIV-negative adults without recent acute infections or vaccinations. The V and J genes are TRBV10-1 and TRBJ2-3; D unclear. The sequence came from a man between 18 and 29 years old in good health. Sequencing was performed on naive CD8+ T cells sorted from blood. The CDR3 is CASSARPVPSTDTQYF. The CDR3 nucleotides read TGCGCCAGCAGCGCTCGGCCTGTACCTAGCACAGATACGCAGTATTTT.